These 11 T cell receptor beta chains came from one sample sequenced in a study of T cells in Graves' hyperthyroidism and ophthalmopathy. Using RNA transcripts as the source, TCR beta CDR3 regions were amplified. Primed by the HTBI set, a first-round RT-PCR was run on the TCR CDR3. TCRdb analysed the multiplex PCR reads with MiXCR anew, one entry per CDR3 protein. This sample carries hundreds of thousands of distinct CDR3 sequences, about 45% of them seen once, and the ten largest clones take about 7.7%. The sequenced material came from peripheral blood or thyroid tissue (not recorded which). Receptors originate from an adult man with Graves' disease, either hyperthyroidism or ophthalmopathy (not recorded which).

This clonotype was counted many times. The chain joins TRBV10-3 to TRBJ1-6; 9 bases line up with TRBD1. The V gene end was trimmed by 4 bases and the J gene end by 7 bases; junction bases not matched to a gene: 8. The CDR3 totals 16 residues. Germline V CDR1 and CDR2: ENHRY, SYGVKD. CDR3 amino acids: CAISGSGQGANSPLHF. CDR3 nucleotides: TGTGCCATCAGTGGGTCGGGACAGGGCGCCAATTCACCCCTCCACTTT.

The sample holds many counts of this clonotype. The genes are TRBV7-9 and TRBJ1-3; weak D call: TRBD1 (6 bases). The germline CDR1 and CDR2 sequences are SEHNR and FQNEAQ (reference sequence). The CDR3 is made up of 16 amino acids. The V gene lost 8 bases and the J gene lost 4 bases, with 21 bases spanning the gap. The CDR3, as DNA: TGTGCCAGCGCAACCTCCTCAGGGGCGGACGGAAACACCATATATTTT. This codes for CASATSSGADGNTIYF.

The chain recombines TRBV10-3 with TRBJ1-5; D gene uncertain. Germline V gene data show CDR1 as ENHRY and CDR2 as SYGVKD. V was pared by 10 bases and J by 2 bases, with 18 bases between. The CDR3 length is 15 residues. This chain's CDR3 is CASSRSDTRNQPQHF. In DNA, the CDR3 is TGTGCCAGCAGCCGATCAGACACCCGCAATCAGCCCCAGCATTTT.

This clonotype was detected a few times. The rearrangement uses TRBV6-6 and TRBJ2-2; D perhaps matches TRBD2 (6 bases). The germline gives CDR1 MNHNY, CDR2 SVGAGI (reference sequence). The V end was cut by 3 bases, the J end by 0 bases, with 8 bases between. CDR3 length equals 15 residues. The chain's CDR3 is CASSYGGTNTGELFF. The CDR3 DNA reads as TGTGCCAGCAGTTATGGGGGGACGAACACCGGGGAGCTGTTTTTT.

Concerning this clonotype itself: A much larger clone sits a single nucleotide away, making a read error possible. The chain links TRBV9 to TRBJ1-3; D uncertain. Trimming removed 4 bases at V and 4 bases at J, with 12 bases between. Per germline, CDR1 SGDLS and CDR2 YYNGEE. The CDR3 totals 14 residues. CDR3 DNA sequence: TGTGCCAGCAGCCAAAGCCTCCGGGGAAACACCATATATTTT. It codes for CASSQSLRGNTIYF.

Only one count was recorded for this clonotype. The chain couples TRBV29-1 to TRBJ1-5; 8 bases are a match to TRBD1. CDR1 SQVTM and CDR2 ANQGSEA come from the germline V gene. Germline trimming cut 2 bases from V and 2 bases from J; bases unmatched to any gene: 11. The CDR3 consists of 17 residues. The DNA of the CDR3 is TGCAGCGTTGAATCGGGCAGGGGGCGCGGTGGCAATCAGCCCCAGCATTTT. Translation gives CSVESGRGRGGNQPQHF.

This chain connects TRBV14 to TRBJ2-5, with TRBD2 matching over 7 bases. Trimming removed 1 base from V and 0 bases from J; junction bases left unmatched: 11. The germline V gene encodes CDR1 SGHDN and CDR2 FVKESK. CDR3 length: 18 residues. The CDR3 loop reads CASSQGGFGTTNQETQYF. CDR3 nucleotides: TGTGCCAGCAGCCAAGGGGGATTTGGGACTACCAACCAAGAGACCCAGTACTTC.

In its sample, this clonotype was seen once. The chain combines TRBV7-9 with TRBJ2-7; a weak D match, TRBD1 (5 bases). CDR1 is SEHNR and CDR2 is FQNEAQ in the germline V gene (reference sequence). The CDR3 has 17 residues. Deletions cut 1 base from V and 2 bases from J, with 18 bases between. The CDR3 coding sequence is TGTGCCAGCAGCTTAGGTTTCGGGCAGGGTGGAACCTACGAGCAGTACTTC. Its translation: CASSLGFGQGGTYEQYF.

Turning to this clonotype: A read error may explain this, as a much larger clone is one base away. This chain uses TRBV10-3 with TRBJ1-2; 7 bases agree with TRBD1. The germline V gene encodes CDR1 ENHRY and CDR2 SYGVKD. This CDR3 region has 16 residues. The CDR3: CASSESGQGANYGYTF. The CDR3 nucleotides are TGTGCCAGCAGTGAGTCTGGCCAGGGGGCTAACTATGGCTACACCTTC.

This chain joins TRBV5-1 and TRBJ2-5, with 8 bases lining up with TRBD1. CDR3 size: 15 residues. The trim removed 4 bases at V and 5 bases at J, leaving 10 bases unmatched. Per germline, CDR1 SGHRS and CDR2 YFSETQ. This chain's CDR3 is CASSAGQGWGETQYF. The CDR3 DNA follows: TGCGCCAGCAGCGCCGGACAGGGTTGGGGTGAGACCCAGTACTTC. The full variable domain, in which reference TRBV5-1 and TRBJ2-5 provide the parts outside the CDR3, is KAGVTQTPRYLIKTRGQQVTLSCSPISGHRSVSWYQQTPGQGLQFLFEYFSETQRNKGNFPGRFSGRQFSNSRSEMNVSTLELGDSALYLCASSAGQGWGETQYFGPGTRLLVL.

V usage is TRBV20-1 and J usage is TRBJ1-2; the D is unclear. This CDR3 spans 12 amino acids. The germline V gene encodes CDR1 DFQATT and CDR2 SNEGSKA (reference sequence). Between the trimmed V and J ends, which lost 6 bases and 2 bases, there was a span of 10 bases. The CDR3 DNA reads as TGCAGTGCCGGCGCAGACAACTATGGCTACACCTTC. This codes for CSAGADNYGYTF.